The TCR beta chain described here comes from a study of vaccination effects on CD4 cells after COVID-19. General study points: A shortage of convalescent patients and an absence of early post-infection timepoints characterized the study.

This clone came up once. Its antigen is unknown. The repertoire was sequenced with immunoSEQ multiplex PCR; TCRdb's copy has only in-frame clones and lacks some. The sample carries tens of thousands of clones, roughly four fifths recorded once. Trimming left V 4 bases short and J 3 bases short, with 13 bases between. The CDR3 length is 15 residues. Germline CDR1 reads SGHRS; CDR2 reads YFSETQ. When around nine days of culture had elapsed, CD4+ T cells were isolated. Vaccination of participants consisted of two doses of either the BNT162b2 or mRNA-1273 vaccine. This chain uses TRBV5-1 with TRBJ1-4; D remains unclear. Source: CD4+ T cells from PBMCs cultured without peptide, taken after COVID-19 vaccination. The TCR originated in a human donor who received a COVID-19 vaccine. For the CDR3, the DNA is TGCGCCAGCAGCGTAGATGACGGGTCTAATGAAAAACTGTTTTTT. Protein: CASSVDDGSNEKLFF.